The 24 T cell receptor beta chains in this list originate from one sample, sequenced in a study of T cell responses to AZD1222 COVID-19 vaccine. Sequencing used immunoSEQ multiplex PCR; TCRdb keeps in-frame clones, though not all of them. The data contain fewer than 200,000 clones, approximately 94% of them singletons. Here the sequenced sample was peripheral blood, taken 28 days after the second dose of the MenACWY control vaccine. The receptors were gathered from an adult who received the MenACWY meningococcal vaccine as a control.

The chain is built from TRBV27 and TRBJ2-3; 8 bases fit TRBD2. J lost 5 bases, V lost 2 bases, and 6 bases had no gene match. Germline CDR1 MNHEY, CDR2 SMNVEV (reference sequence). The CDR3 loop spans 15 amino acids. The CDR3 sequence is CASSLGTSLGDTQYF. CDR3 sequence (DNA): TGTGCCAGCAGTTTAGGGACTAGTTTGGGAGATACGCAGTATTTT.

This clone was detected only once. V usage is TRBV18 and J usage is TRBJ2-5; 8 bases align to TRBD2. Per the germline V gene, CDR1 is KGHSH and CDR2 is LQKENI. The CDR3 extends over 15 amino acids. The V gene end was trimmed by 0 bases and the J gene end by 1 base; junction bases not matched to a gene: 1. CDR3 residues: CASSPPGRAQETQYF. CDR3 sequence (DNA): TGTGCCAGCTCACCACCCGGGAGGGCCCAAGAGACCCAGTACTTC.

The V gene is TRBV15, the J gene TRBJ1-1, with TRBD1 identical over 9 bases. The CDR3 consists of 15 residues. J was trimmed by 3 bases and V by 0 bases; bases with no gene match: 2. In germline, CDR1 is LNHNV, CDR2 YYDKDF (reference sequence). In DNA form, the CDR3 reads TGTGCCACCAGCAGAGATGACAGGGGGGACACTGAAGCTTTCTTT. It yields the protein CATSRDDRGDTEAFF. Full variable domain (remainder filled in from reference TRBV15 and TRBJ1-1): DAMVIQNPRYQVTQFGKPVTLSCSQTLNHNVMYWYQQKSSQAPKLLFHYYDKDFNNEADTPDNFQSRRPNTSFCFLDIRSPGLGDTAMYLCATSRDDRGDTEAFFGQGTRLTVV.

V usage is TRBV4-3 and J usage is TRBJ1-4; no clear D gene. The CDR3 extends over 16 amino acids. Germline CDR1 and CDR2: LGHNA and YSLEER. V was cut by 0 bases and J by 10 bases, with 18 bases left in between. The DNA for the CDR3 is TGCGCCAGCAGCCAAGACGAGGTGGGAATCACCGGAAAACTGTTTTTT. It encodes CASSQDEVGITGKLFF.

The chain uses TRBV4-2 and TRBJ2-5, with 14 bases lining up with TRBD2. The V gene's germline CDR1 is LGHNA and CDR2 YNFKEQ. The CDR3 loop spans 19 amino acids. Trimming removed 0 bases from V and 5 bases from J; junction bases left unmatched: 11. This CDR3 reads CASSQEPEGLAGDSETQYF. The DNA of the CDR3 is TGTGCCAGCAGCCAAGAACCTGAGGGACTAGCGGGAGATAGTGAGACCCAGTACTTC.

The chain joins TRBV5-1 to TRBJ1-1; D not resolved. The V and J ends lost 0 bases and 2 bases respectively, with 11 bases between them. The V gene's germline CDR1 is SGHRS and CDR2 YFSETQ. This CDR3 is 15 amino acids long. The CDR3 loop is CASSLGLRENTEAFF. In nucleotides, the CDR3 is TGCGCCAGCAGCTTGGGGCTACGGGAAAACACTGAAGCTTTCTTT.

CDR3 sequence: CASRVRSSDTQYF. The CDR3 DNA follows: TGCGCCAGCAGGGTAAGAAGTTCAGATACGCAGTATTTT. The chain is built from TRBV5-1 and TRBJ2-3, with D uncertain. Germline V gene lookup returns CDR1 SGHRS and CDR2 YFSETQ. This CDR3 is 13 amino acids long. Trimming stripped 5 bases from V and 4 bases from J, with 11 bases between.

The chain's CDR3 is CASSAGLAENSYNEQFF. CDR3 bases: TGTGCCAGCAGCGCCGGACTAGCGGAAAACTCCTACAATGAGCAGTTCTTC. V gene TRBV9 combines with J gene TRBJ2-1; 10 nucleotides match TRBD2. There are 17 residues in the CDR3. Trimming at V came to 3 bases and at J to 0 bases, leaving 6 bases not matched to a gene. The germline CDR1 and CDR2 sequences are SGDLS and YYNGEE.

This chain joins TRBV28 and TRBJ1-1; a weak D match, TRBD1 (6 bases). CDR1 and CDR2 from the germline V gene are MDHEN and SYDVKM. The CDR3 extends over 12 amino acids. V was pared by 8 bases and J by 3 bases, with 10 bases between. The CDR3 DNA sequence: TGTGCCAGCGGGGGCACGGACACTGAAGCTTTCTTT. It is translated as CASGGTDTEAFF. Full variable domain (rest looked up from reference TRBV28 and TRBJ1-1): DVKVTQSSRYLVKRTGEKVFLECVQDMDHENMFWYRQDPGLGLRLIYFSYDVKMKEKGDIPEGYSVSREKKERFSLILESASTNQTSMYLCASGGTDTEAFFGQGTRLTVV.

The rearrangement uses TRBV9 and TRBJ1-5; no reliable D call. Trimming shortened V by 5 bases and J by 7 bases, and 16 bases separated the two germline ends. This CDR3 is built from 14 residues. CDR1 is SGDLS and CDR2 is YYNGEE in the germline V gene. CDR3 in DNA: TGTGCCAGCAGTGAGGTGGGGAGCGGGCAGCCCCAGCATTTT. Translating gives CASSEVGSGQPQHF.

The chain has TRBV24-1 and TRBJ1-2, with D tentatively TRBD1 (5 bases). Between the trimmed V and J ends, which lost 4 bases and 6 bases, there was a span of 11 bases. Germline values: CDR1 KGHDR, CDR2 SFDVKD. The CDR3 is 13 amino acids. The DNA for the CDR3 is TGTGCCACCAGTGACGTTGGGGGTGATGGCTACACCTTC. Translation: CATSDVGGDGYTF.

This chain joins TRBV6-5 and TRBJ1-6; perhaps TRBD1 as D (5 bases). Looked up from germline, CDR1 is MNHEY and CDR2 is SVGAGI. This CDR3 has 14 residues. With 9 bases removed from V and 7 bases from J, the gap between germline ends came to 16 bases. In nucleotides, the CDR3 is TGTGCCAGTATGGCCTGGGGGTACAATTCACCCCTCCACTTT. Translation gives CASMAWGYNSPLHF.

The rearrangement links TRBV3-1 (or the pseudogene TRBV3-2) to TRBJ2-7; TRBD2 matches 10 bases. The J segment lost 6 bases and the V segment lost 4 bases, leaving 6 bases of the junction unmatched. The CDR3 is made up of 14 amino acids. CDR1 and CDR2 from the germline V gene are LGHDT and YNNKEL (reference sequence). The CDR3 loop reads CASSPAGGPSEQYF. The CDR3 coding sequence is TGTGCCAGCAGCCCAGCGGGAGGGCCATCCGAGCAGTACTTC.

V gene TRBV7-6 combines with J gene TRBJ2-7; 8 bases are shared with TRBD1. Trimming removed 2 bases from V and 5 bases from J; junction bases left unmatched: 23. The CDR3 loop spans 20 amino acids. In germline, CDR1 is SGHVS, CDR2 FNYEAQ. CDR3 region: CASSLPQEVQSQGARNEQYF. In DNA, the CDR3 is TGTGCCAGCAGCTTACCTCAAGAGGTCCAAAGTCAGGGGGCGCGGAACGAGCAGTACTTC.

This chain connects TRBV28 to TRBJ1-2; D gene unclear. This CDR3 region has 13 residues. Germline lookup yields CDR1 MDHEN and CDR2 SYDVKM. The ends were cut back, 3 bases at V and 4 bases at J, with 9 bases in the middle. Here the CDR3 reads CASSFGRTYGYTF. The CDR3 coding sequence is TGTGCCAGCAGTTTTGGCAGGACCTATGGCTACACCTTC.

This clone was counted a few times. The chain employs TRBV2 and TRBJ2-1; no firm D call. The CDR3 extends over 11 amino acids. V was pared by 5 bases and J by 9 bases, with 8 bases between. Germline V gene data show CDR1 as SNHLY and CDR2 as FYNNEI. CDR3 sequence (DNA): TGTGCCAGCAGTCCCTTTGCTGAGCAGTTCTTC. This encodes CASSPFAEQFF.

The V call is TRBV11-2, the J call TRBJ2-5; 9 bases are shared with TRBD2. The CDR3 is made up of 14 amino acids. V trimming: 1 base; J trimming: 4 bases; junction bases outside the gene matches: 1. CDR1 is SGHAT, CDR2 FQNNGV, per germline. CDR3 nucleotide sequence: TGTGCCAGCAGCTTAGCACTAGCGGGAGAGACCCAGTACTTC. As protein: CASSLALAGETQYF.

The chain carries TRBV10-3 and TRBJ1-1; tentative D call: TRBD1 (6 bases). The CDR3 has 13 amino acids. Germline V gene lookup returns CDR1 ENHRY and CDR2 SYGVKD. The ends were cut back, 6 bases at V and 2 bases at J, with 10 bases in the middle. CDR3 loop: CAISQQGNTEAFF. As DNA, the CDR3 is TGTGCCATCAGCCAACAGGGCAACACTGAAGCTTTCTTT.

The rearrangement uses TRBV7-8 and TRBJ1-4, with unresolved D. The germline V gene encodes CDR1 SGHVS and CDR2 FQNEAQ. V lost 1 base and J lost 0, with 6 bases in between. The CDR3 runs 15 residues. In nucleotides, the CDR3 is TGTGCCAGCAGCTTAGACCCTGCAACTAATGAAAAACTGTTTTTT. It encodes CASSLDPATNEKLFF.

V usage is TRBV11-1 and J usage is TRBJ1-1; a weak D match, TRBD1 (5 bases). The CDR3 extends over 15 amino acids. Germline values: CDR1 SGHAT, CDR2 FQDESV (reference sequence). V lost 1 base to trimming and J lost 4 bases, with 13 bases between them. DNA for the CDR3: TGTGCCAGCAGCTTAGGGGACCCGGCGAGCACTGAAGCTTTCTTT. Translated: CASSLGDPASTEAFF.

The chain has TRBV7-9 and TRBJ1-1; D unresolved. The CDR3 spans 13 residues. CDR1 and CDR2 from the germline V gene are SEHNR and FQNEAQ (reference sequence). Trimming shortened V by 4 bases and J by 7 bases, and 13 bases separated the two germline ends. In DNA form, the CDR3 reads TGTGCCAGCAGCTCCGACGGTTTCGGTGAAGCTTTCTTT. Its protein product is CASSSDGFGEAFF.

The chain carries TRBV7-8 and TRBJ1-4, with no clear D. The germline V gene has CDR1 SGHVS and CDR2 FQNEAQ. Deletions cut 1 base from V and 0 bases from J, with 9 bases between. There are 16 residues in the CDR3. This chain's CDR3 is CASSLVGDATNEKLFF. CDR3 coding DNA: TGTGCCAGCAGCTTAGTCGGAGATGCAACTAATGAAAAACTGTTTTTT.

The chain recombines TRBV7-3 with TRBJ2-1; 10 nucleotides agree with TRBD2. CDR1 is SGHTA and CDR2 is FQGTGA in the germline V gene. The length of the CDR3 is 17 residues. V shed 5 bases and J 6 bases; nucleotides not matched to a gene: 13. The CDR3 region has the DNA TGTGCCAGCAGCACGCAACGGACTAGCGGCTCCCTCAATGAGCAGTTCTTC. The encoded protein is CASSTQRTSGSLNEQFF.

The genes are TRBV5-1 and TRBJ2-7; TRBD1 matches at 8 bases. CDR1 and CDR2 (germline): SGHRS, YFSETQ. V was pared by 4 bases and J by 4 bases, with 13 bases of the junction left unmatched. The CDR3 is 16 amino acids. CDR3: CASSLSTGAVLYEQYF. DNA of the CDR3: TGCGCCAGCAGCCTCTCGACAGGGGCCGTTCTATACGAGCAGTACTTC.